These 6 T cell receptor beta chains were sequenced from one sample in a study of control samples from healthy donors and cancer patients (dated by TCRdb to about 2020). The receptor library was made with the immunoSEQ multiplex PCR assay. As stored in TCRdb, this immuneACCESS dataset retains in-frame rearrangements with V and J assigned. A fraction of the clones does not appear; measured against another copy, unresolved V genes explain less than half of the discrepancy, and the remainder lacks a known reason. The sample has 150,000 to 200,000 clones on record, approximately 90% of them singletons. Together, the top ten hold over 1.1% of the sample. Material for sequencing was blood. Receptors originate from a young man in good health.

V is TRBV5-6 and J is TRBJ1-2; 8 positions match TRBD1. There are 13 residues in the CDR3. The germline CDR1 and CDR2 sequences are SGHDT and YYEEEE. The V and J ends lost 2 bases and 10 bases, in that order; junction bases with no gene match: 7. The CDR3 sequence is CASSLPGGSVYTF. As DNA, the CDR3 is TGTGCCAGCAGCTTACCAGGGGGCTCGGTCTACACCTTC.

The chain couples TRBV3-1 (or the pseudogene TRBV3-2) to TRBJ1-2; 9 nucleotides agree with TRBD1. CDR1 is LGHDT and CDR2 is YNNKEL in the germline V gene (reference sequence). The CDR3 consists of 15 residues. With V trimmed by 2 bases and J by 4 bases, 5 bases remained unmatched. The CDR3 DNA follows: TGTGCCAGCAGCCAACGGGACAGGGCGACCTATGGCTACACCTTC. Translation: CASSQRDRATYGYTF.

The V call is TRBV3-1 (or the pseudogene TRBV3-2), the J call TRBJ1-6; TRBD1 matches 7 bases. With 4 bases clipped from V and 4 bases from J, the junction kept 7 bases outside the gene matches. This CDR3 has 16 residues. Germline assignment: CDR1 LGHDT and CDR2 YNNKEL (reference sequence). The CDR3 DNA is TGTGCCAGCAGCCGGCAGGACAGGAATTATAATTCACCCCTCCACTTT. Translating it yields CASSRQDRNYNSPLHF.

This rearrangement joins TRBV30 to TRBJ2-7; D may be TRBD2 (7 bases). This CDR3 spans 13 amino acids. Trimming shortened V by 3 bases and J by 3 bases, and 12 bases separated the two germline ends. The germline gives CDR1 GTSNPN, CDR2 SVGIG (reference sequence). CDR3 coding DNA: TGTGCCTGGAGCGCGGGGGCAGTCTACGAGCAGTACTTC. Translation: CAWSAGAVYEQYF.

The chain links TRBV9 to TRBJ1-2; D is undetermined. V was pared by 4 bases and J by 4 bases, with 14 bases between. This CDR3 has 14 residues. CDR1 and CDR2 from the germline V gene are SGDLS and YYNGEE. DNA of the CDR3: TGTGCCAGCAGCCCCCTGGCCAGGATCTATGGCTACACCTTC. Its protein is CASSPLARIYGYTF.

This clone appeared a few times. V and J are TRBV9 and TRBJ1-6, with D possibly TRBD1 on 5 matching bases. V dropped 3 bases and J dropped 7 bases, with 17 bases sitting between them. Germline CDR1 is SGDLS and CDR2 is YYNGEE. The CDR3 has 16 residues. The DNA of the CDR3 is TGTGCCAGCAGCGCGGGGGAGGGGACCCTAAATTCACCCCTCCACTTT. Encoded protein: CASSAGEGTLNSPLHF.